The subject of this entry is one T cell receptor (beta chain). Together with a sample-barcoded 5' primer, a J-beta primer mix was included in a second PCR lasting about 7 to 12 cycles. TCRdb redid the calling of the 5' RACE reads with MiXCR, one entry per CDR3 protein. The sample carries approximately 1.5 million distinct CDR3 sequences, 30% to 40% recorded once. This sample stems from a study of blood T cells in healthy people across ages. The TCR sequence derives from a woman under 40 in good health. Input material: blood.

The CDR3 nucleotides are TGTGCCAGCAGTTTATCGGGGGGACTAGGCTCCTACGAGCAGTACTTC. Protein product: CASSLSGGLGSYEQYF. The chain links TRBV27 to TRBJ2-7; 8 nucleotides align to TRBD2. The CDR3 totals 16 residues. V was pared by 0 bases and J by 0 bases, with 4 bases of the junction left unmatched. Germline CDR1 MNHEY, CDR2 SMNVEV (reference sequence).